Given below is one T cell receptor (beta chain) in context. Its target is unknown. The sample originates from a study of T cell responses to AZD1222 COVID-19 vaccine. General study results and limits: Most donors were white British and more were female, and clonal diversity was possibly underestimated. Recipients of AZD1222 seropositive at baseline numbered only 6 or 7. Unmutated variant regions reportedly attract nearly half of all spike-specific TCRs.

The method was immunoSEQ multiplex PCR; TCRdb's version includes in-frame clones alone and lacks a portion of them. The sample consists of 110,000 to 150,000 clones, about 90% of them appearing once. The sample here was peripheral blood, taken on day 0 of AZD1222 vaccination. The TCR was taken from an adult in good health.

CDR3 DNA sequence: TGTGCCAGCAGCCACCCCACGGACAGGGAGACCCAGTACTTC. As protein: CASSHPTDRETQYF. The chain links TRBV3-1 (or the pseudogene TRBV3-2) to TRBJ2-5; 7 bases are shared with TRBD1. The CDR3 is made up of 14 amino acids. The germline gives CDR1 LGHDT, CDR2 YNNKEL (reference sequence). Trimming removed 3 bases from V and 5 bases from J; junction bases left unmatched: 6.